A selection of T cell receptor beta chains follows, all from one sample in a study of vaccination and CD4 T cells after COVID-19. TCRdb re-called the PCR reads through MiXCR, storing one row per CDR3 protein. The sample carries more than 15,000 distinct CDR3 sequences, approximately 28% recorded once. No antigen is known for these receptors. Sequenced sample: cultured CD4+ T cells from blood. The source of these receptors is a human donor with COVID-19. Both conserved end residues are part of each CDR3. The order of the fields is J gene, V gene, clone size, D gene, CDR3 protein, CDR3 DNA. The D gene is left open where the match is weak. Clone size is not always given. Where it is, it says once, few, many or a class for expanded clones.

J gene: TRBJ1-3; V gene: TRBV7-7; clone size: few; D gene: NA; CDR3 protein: CASSLDQGPGNTIYF; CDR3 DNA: TGTGCTAGCAGCTTAGATCAGGGCCCCGGAAACACCATATATTTT
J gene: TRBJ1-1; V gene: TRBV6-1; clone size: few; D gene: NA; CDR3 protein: CASSTTGEAFF; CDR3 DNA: TGTGCCAGCAGTACTACGGGGGAGGCTTTCTTT
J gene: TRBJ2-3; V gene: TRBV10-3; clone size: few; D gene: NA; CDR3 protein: CAINADGSTDTQYF; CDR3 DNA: TGTGCCATCAACGCGGACGGGAGCACAGATACGCAGTATTTT
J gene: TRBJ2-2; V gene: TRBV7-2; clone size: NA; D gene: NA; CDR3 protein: CASTGAGTGELFF; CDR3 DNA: TGTGCCAGTACCGGGGCCGGCACCGGGGAGCTGTTTTTT
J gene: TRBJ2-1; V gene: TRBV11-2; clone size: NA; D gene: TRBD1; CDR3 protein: CASSLTGQRIYNEQFF; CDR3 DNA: TGTGCCAGCAGCTTAACGGGACAGCGAATTTACAATGAGCAGTTCTTC
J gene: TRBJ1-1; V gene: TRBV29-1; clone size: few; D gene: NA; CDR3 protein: CSVDTGGNTEAFF; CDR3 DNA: TGCAGCGTTGACACGGGGGGTAACACTGAAGCTTTCTTT
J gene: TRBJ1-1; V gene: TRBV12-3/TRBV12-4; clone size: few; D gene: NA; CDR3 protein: CASNRGRGNYTEAFF; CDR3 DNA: TGTGCCAGCAACCGGGGGCGGGGGAACTACACTGAAGCTTTCTTT
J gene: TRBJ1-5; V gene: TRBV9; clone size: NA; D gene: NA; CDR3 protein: CASSLQVDQPQHF; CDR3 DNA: TGTGCCAGCAGCTTACAGGTGGATCAGCCCCAGCATTTT
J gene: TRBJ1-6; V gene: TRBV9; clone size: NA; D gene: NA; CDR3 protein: CASSVGPGGNSPLHF; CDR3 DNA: TGTGCCAGCAGCGTAGGACCAGGCGGGAATTCACCCCTCCACTTT
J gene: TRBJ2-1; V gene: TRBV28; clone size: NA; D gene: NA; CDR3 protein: CASSLQFPIQFF; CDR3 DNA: TGTGCCAGCAGTTTACAGTTTCCGATTCAGTTCTTC
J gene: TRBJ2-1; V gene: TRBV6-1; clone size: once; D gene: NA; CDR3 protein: CASRIIGASSYNEQFF; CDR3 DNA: TGTGCCAGCAGAATTATCGGGGCGAGCTCCTACAATGAGCAGTTCTTC
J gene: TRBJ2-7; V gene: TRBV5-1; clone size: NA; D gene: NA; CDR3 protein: CASSLAEGGTHEQYF; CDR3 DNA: TGCGCCAGCAGCTTGGCCGAGGGAGGAACCCACGAGCAGTACTTC
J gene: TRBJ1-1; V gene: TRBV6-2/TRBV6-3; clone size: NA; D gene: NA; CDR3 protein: CASKDGGAGTEAFF; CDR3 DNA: TGTGCCAGCAAAGACGGGGGGGCGGGTACTGAAGCTTTCTTT
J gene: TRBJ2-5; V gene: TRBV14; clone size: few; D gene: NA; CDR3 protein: CASSQDPGVLQETQYF; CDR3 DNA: TGTGCCAGCAGCCAAGATCCAGGGGTACTCCAAGAGACCCAGTACTTC
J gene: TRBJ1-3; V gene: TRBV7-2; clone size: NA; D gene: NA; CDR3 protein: CASSLAAVSGNTIYF; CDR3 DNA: TGTGCCAGCAGCTTAGCAGCGGTCTCTGGAAACACCATATATTTT
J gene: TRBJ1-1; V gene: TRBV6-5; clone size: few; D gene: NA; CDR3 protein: CASSWRGLLRSSTEAFF; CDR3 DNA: TGTGCCAGCAGTTGGAGGGGACTGCTACGAAGCAGTACTGAAGCTTTCTTT
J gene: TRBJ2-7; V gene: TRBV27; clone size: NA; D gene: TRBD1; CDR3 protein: CASSLVGTVGSYEQYF; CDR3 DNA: TGTGCCAGCAGTTTAGTTGGGACAGTGGGCTCCTACGAGCAGTACTTC
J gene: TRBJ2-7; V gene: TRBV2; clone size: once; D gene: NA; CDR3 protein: CASSGSVYEQYF; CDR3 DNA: TGTGCCAGCTCAGGCAGCGTCTACGAGCAGTACTTC
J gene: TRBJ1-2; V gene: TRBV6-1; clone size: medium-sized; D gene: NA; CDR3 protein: CASSESRTSYGYTF; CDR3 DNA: TGTGCCAGCAGTGAATCAAGGACAAGCTATGGCTACACCTTC
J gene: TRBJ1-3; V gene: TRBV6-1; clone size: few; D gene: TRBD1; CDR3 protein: CASSKAPGQLSGNTIYF; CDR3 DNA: TGTGCCAGCAGTAAAGCCCCGGGACAGCTCTCTGGAAACACCATATATTTT
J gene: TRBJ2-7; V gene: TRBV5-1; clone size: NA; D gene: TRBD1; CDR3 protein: CASSLSVTGYEQYF; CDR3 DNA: TGCGCCAGCAGCTTGTCTGTGACAGGGTACGAGCAGTACTTC
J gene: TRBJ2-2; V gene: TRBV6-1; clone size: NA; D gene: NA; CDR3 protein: CASNDLGRGTGELFF; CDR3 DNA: TGTGCCAGCAATGACCTGGGTCGGGGCACCGGGGAGCTGTTTTTT
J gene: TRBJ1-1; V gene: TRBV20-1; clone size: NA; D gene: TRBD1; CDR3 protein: CSARSGTANTEAFF; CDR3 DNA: TGCAGTGCTAGATCCGGGACAGCGAACACTGAAGCTTTCTTT
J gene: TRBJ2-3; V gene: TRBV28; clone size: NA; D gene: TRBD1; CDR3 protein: CASSTGTVSTDTQYF; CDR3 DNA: TGTGCCAGCAGTACCGGGACAGTTAGCACAGATACGCAGTATTTT
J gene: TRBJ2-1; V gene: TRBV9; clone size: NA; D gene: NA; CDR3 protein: CASSSRSGLVNEQFF; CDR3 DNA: TGTGCCAGCAGTTCTCGATCTGGGTTGGTGAATGAGCAGTTCTTC
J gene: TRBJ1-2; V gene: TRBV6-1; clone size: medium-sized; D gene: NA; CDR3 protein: CASSNRYGYGYTF; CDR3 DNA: TGTGCCAGCTCAAACAGGTACGGCTATGGCTACACCTTC
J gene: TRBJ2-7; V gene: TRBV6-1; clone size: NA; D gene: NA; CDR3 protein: CATSAGHEVSYEQYF; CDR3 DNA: TGTGCCACTTCGGCGGGACACGAGGTCTCCTACGAGCAGTACTTC
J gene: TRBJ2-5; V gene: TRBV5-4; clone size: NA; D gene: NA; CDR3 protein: CASSLAATPQETQYF; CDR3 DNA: TGTGCCAGCAGCTTGGCCGCGACTCCCCAAGAGACCCAGTACTTC
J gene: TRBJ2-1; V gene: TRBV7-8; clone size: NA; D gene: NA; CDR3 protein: CASSPRDTSSYNEQFF; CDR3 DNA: TGTGCCAGCAGCCCCCGGGACACAAGCTCCTACAATGAGCAGTTCTTC
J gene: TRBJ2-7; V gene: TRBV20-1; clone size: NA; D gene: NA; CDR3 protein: CSATSHLGRTYEQYF; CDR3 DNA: TGCAGTGCAACCAGCCATCTTGGAAGGACCTACGAGCAGTACTTC
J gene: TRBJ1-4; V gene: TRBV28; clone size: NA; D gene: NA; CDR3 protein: CASSFPGGGREKLFF; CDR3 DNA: TGTGCCAGCAGTTTCCCTGGTGGGGGACGGGAAAAACTGTTTTTT
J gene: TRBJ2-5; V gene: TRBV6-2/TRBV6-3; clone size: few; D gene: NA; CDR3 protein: CASSFGTGTQYF; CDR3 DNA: TGTGCCAGCAGTTTCGGAACTGGGACCCAGTACTTC
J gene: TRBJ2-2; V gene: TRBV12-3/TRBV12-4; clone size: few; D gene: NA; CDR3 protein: CASSLAYTGELFF; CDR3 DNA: TGTGCCAGCAGTTTAGCCTATACCGGGGAGCTGTTTTTT
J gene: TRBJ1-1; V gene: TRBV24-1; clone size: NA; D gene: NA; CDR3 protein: CATSDLAGTAFF; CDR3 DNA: TGTGCCACCAGTGATTTGGCCGGGACCGCTTTCTTT
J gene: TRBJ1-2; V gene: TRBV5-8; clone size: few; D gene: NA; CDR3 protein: CASSLTPGNYGYTF; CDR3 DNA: TGTGCCAGCAGCTTAACTCCAGGAAACTATGGCTACACCTTC
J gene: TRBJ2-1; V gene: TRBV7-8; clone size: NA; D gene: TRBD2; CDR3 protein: CASSGIAGAPNNEQFF; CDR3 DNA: TGTGCCAGCAGCGGCATAGCGGGGGCACCTAACAATGAGCAGTTCTTC
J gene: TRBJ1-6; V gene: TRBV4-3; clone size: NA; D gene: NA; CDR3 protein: CASSQEAGSGSYNSPLHF; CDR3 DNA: TGCGCCAGCAGCCAAGAAGCCGGGTCGGGCTCCTATAATTCACCCCTCCACTTT
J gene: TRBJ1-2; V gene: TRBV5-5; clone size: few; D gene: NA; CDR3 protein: CASSLATGEWDGYTF; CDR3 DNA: TGTGCCAGCAGCTTGGCCACGGGGGAGTGGGATGGCTACACCTTC
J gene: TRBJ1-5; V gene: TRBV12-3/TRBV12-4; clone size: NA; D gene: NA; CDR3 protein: CASSPQETQPQHF; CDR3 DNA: TGTGCCAGCAGTCCACAAGAGACGCAGCCCCAGCATTTT
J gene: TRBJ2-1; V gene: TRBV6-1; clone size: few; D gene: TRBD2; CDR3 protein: CASSEGLAGGPRSEQFF; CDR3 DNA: TGTGCCAGCAGTGAAGGCCTAGCGGGGGGACCACGGAGTGAGCAGTTCTTC
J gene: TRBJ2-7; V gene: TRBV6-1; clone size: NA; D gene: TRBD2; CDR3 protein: CASSTGTSRREQYF; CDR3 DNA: TGTGCCAGCAGTACCGGGACTAGTAGGCGCGAGCAGTACTTC
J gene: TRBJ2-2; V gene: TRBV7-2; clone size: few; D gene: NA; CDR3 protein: CASSLRGSGTGELFF; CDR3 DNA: TGTGCCAGCAGCTTAAGAGGAAGTGGGACCGGGGAGCTGTTTTTT
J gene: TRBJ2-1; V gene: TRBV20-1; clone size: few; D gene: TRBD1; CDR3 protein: CSAREWTGRFNEQFF; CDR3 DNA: TGCAGTGCTAGAGAGTGGACAGGGAGGTTCAATGAGCAGTTCTTC
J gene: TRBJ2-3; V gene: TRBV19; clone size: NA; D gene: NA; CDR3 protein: CASSMGWGRGNHSTDTQYF; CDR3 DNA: TGTGCCAGTAGTATGGGGTGGGGGCGGGGGAACCACAGCACAGATACGCAGTATTTT
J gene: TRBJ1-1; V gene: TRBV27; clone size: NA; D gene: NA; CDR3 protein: CASSFEGRGEAFF; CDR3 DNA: TGTGCCAGCAGTTTCGAGGGGAGAGGTGAAGCTTTCTTT
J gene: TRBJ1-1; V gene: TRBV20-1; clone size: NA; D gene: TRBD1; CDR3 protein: CSARGQGASNTEAFF; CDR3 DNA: TGCAGTGCTAGAGGACAGGGGGCTTCGAACACTGAAGCTTTCTTT